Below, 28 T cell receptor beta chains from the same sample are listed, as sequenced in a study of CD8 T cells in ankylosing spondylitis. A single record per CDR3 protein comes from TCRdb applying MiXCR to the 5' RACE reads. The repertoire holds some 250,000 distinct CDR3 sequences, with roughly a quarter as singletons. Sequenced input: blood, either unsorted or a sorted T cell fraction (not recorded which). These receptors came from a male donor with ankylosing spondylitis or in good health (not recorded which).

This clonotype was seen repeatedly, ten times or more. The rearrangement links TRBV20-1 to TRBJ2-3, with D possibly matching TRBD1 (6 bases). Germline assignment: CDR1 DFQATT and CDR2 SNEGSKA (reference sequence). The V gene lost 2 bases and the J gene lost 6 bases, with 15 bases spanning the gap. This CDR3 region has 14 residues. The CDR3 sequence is CSARPYREWDTQYF. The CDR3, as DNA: TGCAGTGCTAGACCCTACAGGGAATGGGATACGCAGTATTTT.

As DNA, the CDR3 is TGCAGTGCTAGCCCGAGGGGGCTAACCGAGCAGTACTTC. It codes for CSASPRGLTEQYF. V and J are TRBV20-1 and TRBJ2-7, with 7 nucleotides matching TRBD1. V trimming: 3 bases; J trimming: 6 bases; junction bases outside the gene matches: 8. CDR1 is DFQATT and CDR2 is SNEGSKA in the germline V gene (reference sequence). The CDR3 loop spans 13 amino acids.

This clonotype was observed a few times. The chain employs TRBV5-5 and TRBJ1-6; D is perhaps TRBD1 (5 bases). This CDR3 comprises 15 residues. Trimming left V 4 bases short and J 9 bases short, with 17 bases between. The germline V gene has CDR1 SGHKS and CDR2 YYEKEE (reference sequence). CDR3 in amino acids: CASSPQPTEISPLHF. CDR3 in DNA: TGTGCCAGCAGCCCTCAACCGACAGAAATTTCACCCCTCCACTTT.

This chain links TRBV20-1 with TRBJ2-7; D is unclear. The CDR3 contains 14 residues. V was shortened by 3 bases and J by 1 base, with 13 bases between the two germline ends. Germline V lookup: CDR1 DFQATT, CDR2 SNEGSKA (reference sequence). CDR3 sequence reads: CSASEQYPSYEQYF. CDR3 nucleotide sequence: TGCAGTGCTAGCGAACAGTACCCATCCTACGAGCAGTACTTC.

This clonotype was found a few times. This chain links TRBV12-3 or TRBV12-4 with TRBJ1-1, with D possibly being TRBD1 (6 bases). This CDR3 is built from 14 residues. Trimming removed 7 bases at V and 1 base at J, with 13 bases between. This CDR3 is CASTDPDRNTEAFF. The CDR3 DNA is TGTGCCAGCACCGATCCGGACAGGAACACTGAAGCTTTCTTT.

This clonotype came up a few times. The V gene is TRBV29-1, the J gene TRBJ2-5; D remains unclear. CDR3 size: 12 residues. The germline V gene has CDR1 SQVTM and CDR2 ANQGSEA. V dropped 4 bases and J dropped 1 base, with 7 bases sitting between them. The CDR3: CSVADGQETQYF. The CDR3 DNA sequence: TGCAGCGTTGCCGACGGCCAAGAGACCCAGTACTTC.

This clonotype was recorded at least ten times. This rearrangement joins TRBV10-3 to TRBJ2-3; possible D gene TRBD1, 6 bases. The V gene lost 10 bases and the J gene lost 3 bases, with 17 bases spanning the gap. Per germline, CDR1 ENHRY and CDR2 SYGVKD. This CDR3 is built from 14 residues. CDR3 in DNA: TGTGCCAGCGGCCCTCAACAGGGTACAGATACGCAGTATTTT. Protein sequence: CASGPQQGTDTQYF.

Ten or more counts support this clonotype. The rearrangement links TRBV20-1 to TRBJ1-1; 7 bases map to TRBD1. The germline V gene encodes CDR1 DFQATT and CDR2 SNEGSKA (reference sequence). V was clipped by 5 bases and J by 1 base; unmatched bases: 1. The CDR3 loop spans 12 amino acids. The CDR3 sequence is CSAGDRNTEAFF. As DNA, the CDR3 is TGCAGTGCTGGGGACAGGAACACTGAAGCTTTCTTT.

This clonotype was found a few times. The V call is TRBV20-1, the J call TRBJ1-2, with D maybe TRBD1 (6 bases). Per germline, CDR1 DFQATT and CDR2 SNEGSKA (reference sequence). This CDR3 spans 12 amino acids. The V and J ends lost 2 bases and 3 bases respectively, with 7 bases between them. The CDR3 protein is CSARRGDYGYTF. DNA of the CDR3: TGCAGTGCTAGAAGGGGGGACTATGGCTACACCTTC.

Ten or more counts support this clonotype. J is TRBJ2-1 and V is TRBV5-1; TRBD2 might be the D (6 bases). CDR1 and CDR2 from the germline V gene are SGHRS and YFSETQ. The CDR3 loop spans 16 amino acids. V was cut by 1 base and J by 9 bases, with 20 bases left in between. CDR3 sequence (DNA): TGCGCCAGCAGCTTGATCCAGGCTAGCGCCATGCCTGAGCAGTTCTTC. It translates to CASSLIQASAMPEQFF.

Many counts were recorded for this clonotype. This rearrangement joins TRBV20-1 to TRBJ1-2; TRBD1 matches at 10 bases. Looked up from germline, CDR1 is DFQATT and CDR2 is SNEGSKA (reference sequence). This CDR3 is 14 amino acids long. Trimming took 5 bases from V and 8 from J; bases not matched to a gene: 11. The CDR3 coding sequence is TGCAGTGCTGCACCACCGGGGACAGGGGAGGGCTACACCTTC. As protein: CSAAPPGTGEGYTF.

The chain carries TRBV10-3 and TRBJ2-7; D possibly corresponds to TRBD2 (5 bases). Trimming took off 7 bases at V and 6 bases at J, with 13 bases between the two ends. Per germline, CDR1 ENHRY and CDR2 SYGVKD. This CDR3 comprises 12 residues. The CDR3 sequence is CAITSTEGEQYF. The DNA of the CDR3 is TGTGCCATCACTTCGACCGAGGGCGAGCAGTACTTC.

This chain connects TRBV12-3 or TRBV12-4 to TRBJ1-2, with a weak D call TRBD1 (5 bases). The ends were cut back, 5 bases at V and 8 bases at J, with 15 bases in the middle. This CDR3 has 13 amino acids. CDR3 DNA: TGTGCCAGCAGTCCCAGGGATTTGGGGGGCTACACCTTC. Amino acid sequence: CASSPRDLGGYTF.

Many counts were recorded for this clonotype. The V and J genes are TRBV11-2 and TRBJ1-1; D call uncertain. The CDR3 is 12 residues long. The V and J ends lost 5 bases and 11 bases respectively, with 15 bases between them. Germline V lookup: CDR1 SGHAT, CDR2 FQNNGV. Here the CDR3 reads CASSLKLNGAFF. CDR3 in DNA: TGTGCCAGCAGCCTGAAACTAAACGGGGCTTTCTTT.

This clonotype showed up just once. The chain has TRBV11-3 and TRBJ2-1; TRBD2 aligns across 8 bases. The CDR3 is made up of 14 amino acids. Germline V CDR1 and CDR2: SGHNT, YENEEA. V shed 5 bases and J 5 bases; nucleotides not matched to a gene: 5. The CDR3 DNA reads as TGTGCCAGCAGCCCCGGGAGGGAGAACAATGAGCAGTTCTTC. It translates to CASSPGRENNEQFF.

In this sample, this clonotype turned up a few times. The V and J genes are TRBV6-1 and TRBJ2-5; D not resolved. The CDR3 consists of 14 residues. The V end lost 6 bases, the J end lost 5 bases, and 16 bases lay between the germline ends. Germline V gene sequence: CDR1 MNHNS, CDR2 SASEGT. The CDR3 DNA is TGTGCCAGCAGGGAACAGTACCCCCGGGAGACCCAGTACTTC. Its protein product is CASREQYPRETQYF.

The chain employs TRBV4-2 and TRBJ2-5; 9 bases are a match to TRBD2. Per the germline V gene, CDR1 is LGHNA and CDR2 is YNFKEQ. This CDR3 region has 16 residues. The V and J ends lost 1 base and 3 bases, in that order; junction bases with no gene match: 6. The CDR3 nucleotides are TGTGCCAGCAGCCAAGGGCTAGCGGGGATAAAAGAGACCCAGTACTTC. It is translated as CASSQGLAGIKETQYF.

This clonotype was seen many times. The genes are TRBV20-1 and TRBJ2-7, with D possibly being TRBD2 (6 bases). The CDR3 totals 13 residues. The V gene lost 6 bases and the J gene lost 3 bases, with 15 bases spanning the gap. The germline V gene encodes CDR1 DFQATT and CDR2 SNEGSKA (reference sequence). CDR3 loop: CSADRLGSYEQYF. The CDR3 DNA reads TGCAGTGCCGACCGACTAGGAAGCTACGAGCAGTACTTC.

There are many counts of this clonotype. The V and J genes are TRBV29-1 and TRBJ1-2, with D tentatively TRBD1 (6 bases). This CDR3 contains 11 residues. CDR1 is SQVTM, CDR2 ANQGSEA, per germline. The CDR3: CGHTGNYGYTF. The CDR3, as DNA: TGCGGGCACACAGGGAACTATGGCTACACCTTC.

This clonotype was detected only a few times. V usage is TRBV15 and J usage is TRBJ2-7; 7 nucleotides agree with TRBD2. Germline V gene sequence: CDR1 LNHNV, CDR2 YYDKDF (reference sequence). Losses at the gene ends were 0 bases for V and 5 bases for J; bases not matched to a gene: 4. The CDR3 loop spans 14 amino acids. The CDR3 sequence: CATSRDGGVNEQYF. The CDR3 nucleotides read TGTGCCACCAGCAGAGATGGGGGGGTTAACGAGCAGTACTTC.

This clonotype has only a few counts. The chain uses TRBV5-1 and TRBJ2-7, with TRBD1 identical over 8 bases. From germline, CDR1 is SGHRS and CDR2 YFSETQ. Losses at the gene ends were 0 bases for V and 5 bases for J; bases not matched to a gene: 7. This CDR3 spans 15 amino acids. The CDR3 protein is CASSLARGLGDEQYF. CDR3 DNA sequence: TGCGCCAGCAGCTTGGCCAGGGGGCTGGGGGACGAGCAGTACTTC. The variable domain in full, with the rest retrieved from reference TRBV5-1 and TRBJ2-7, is KAGVTQTPRYLIKTRGQQVTLSCSPISGHRSVSWYQQTPGQGLQFLFEYFSETQRNKGNFPGRFSGRQFSNSRSEMNVSTLELGDSALYLCASSLARGLGDEQYFGPGTRLTVT.

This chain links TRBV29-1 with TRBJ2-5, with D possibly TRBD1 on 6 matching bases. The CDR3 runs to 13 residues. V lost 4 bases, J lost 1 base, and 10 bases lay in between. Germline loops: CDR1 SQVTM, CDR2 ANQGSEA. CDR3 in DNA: TGCAGCGTTGTGGGACACTTCCAAGAGACCCAGTACTTC. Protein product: CSVVGHFQETQYF.

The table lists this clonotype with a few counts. The DNA of the CDR3 is TGCAGTGCCAGGGGGGGAGTTGATACGCAGTATTTT. It yields the protein CSARGGVDTQYF. The J gene is TRBJ2-3, the V gene TRBV20-1, with D perhaps being TRBD1 or TRBD2 (7 bases each). Germline V CDR1 and CDR2: DFQATT, SNEGSKA (reference sequence). Trimming removed 6 bases at V and 6 bases at J, with 13 bases between. The CDR3 consists of 12 residues.

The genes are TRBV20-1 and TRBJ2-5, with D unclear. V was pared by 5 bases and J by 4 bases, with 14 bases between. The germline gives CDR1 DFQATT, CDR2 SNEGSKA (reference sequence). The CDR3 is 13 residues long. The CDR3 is CSAGVEVGETQYF. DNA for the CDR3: TGCAGTGCTGGGGTTGAGGTTGGAGAGACCCAGTACTTC.

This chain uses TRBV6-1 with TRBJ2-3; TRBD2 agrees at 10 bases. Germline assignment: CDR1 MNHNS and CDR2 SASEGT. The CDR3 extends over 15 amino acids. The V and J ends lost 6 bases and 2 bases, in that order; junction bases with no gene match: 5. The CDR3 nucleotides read TGTGCCAGCAGCGATAGCGGGGGGTTCACAGATACGCAGTATTTT. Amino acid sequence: CASSDSGGFTDTQYF.

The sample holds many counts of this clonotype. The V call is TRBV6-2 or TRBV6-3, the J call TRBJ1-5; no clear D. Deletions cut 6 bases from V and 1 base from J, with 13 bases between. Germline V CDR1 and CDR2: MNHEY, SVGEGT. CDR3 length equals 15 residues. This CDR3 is CASRDLGNSNQPQHF. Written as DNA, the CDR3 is TGTGCCAGCAGGGACCTAGGAAACAGCAATCAGCCCCAGCATTTT.

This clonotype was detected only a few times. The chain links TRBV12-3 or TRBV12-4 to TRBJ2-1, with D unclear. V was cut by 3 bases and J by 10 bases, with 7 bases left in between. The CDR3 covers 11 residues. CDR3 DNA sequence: TGTGCCAGCAGTTTTATTCAGGAGCAGTTCTTC. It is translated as CASSFIQEQFF.

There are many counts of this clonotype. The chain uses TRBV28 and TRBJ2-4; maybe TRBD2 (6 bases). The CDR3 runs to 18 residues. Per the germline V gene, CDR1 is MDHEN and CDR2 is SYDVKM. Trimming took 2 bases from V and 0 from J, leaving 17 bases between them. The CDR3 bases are TGTGCCAGCAGTTTAAGGGCCCCACGGGAGTTAGCCAAAAACATTCAGTACTTC. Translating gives CASSLRAPRELAKNIQYF. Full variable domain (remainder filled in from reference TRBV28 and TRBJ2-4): DVKVTQSSRYLVKRTGEKVFLECVQDMDHENMFWYRQDPGLGLRLIYFSYDVKMKEKGDIPEGYSVSREKKERFSLILESASTNQTSMYLCASSLRAPRELAKNIQYFGAGTRLSVL.